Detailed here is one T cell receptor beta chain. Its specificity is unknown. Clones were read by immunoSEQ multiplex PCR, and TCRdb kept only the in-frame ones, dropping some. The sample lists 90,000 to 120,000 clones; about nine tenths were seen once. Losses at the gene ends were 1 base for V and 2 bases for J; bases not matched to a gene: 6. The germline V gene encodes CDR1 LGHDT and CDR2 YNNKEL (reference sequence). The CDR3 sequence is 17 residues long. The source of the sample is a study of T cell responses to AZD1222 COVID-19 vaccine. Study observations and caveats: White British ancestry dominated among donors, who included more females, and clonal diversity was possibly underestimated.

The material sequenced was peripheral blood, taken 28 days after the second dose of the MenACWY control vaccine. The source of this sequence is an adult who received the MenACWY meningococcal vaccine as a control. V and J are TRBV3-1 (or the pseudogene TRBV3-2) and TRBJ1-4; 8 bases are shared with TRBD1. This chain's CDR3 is CASSQVGRGLTNEKLFF. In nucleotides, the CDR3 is TGTGCCAGCAGCCAAGTGGGCAGGGGGCTGACTAATGAAAAACTGTTTTTT.